This TCR beta chain was captured by sequencing in a study of technical replicates of blood from several donors. J was trimmed by 1 base and V by 7 bases; bases with no gene match: 3. The CDR3 has 14 residues. Germline CDR1 MNHNS, CDR2 SASEGT. The repertoire was sequenced with immunoSEQ multiplex PCR; TCRdb's copy has only in-frame clones and lacks some. The data contain approximately 85,000 clones, 94% of them singletons. The chain employs TRBV6-1 and TRBJ2-2; 7 bases agree with TRBD1. Sequencing was carried out using T cells isolated from PBMCs. The receptor was isolated from a human donor in good health. Written as DNA, the CDR3 is TGTGCCAGCATACGACAGGGGAACACCGGGGAGCTGTTTTTT. Its protein is CASIRQGNTGELFF.